Sequencing of this T cell receptor beta chain was carried out in a study of blood T cell repertoires in COVID-19. Study-level background: Whether acute or convalescent, the COVID-19 samples came from the United States, Italy and Spain.

As handled by the study authors: The assay estimated nucleated cells by amplifying reference gene primers. The protocol was immunoSEQ multiplex PCR, while the TCRdb copy is restricted to in-frame clones and leaves out a portion. The D gene and trimming were derived from the DNA, and the V and J assignments and clone size from that table. Of nearly 40,000 clones in the sample, around four fifths were seen once. CDR1 and CDR2 (germline): SGHRS, YFSETQ. This CDR3 is built from 12 residues. V was cut by 4 bases and J by 9 bases, with 13 bases left in between. Sequencing used peripheral blood. The genes are TRBV5-1 and TRBJ1-2; unclear D gene. This clonotype was obtained from a man aged 45-65 years with active or convalescent COVID-19. The CDR3 protein is CASSRTADRYTF. CDR3 sequence (DNA): TGCGCCAGCAGCCGTACCGCAGATCGCTACACCTTC.